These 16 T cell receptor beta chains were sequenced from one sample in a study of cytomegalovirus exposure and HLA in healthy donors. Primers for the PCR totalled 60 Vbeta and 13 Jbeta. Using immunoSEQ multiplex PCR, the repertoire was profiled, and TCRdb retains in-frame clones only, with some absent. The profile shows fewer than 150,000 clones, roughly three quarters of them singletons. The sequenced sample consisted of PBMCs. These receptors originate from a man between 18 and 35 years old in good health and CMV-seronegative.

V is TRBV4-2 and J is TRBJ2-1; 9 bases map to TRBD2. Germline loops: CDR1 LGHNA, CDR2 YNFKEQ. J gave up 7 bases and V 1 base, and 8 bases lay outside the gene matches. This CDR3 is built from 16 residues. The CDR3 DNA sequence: TGTGCCAGCAGCCAAGTAGAGCGGGAGGTTCATAATGAGCAGTTCTTC. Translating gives CASSQVEREVHNEQFF.

Here the CDR3 DNA reads TGCAGCGCAGCCCTAACGGACAGGGGGCAAAAACTGTTTTTT. Encoded protein: CSAALTDRGQKLFF. The chain couples TRBV29-1 to TRBJ1-4; 11 positions agree with TRBD1. Germline CDR1 and CDR2: SQVTM and ANQGSEA. J was trimmed by 9 bases and V by 7 bases; bases with no gene match: 10. CDR3 size: 14 residues.

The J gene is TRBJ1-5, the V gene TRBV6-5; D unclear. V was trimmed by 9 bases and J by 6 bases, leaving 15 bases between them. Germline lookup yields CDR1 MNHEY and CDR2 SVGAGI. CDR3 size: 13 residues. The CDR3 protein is CARTPTSGQPQHF. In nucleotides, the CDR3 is TGTGCCAGAACCCCGACCTCAGGTCAGCCCCAGCATTTT.

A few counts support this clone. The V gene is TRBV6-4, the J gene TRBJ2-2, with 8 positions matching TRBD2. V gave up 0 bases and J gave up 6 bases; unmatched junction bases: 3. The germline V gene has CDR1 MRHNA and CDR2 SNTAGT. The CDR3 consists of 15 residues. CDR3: CASSDSTGGAGELFF. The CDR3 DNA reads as TGTGCCAGCAGTGACTCTACGGGAGGGGCCGGGGAGCTGTTTTTT.

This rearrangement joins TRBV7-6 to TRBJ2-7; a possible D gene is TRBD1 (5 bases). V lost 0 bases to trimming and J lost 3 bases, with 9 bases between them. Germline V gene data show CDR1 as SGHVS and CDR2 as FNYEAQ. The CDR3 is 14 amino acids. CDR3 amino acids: CASSLAAGYYEQYF. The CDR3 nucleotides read TGTGCCAGCAGCTTAGCGGCAGGGTACTACGAGCAGTACTTC.

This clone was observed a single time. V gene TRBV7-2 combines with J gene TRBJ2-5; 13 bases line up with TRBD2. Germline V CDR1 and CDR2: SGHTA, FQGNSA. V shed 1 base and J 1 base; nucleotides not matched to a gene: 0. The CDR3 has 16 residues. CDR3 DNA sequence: TGTGCCAGCAGCTTAGGGACTAGCGGGGGCCAAGAGACCCAGTACTTC. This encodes CASSLGTSGGQETQYF.

In DNA, the CDR3 is TGTGCCAGCAGCTCCGGGAATGGTGGGTACACTGAAGCTTTCTTT. Its translation: CASSSGNGGYTEAFF. The J gene is TRBJ1-1, the V gene TRBV27, with D unclear. The CDR3 spans 15 residues. Trimming removed 6 bases at V and 3 bases at J, with 17 bases between. CDR1 and CDR2 (germline): MNHEY, SMNVEV (reference sequence).

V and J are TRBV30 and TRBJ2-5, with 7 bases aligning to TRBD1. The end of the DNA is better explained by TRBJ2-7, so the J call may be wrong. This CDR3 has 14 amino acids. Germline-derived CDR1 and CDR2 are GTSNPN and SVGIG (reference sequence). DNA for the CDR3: TGTGCCTGGAGTGTTAGGGGGCCCCCCTACGAGCAGTACTTC. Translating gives CAWSVRGPPYEQYF.

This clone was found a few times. The CDR3 sequence is CASSPGQRVSLNTEAFF. The CDR3 bases are TGCGCCAGCAGCCCCGGACAGCGAGTAAGTTTGAACACTGAAGCTTTCTTT. The V and J genes are TRBV5-1 and TRBJ1-1; a weak D match, TRBD1 (6 bases). V shed 4 bases and J shed 0 bases, with 19 bases lying between them. This CDR3 comprises 17 residues. Germline-derived CDR1 and CDR2 are SGHRS and YFSETQ.

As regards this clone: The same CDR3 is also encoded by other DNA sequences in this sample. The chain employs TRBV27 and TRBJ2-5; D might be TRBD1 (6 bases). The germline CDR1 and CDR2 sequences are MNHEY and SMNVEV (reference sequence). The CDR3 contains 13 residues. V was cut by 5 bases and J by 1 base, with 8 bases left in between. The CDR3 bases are TGTGCCAGCAGTCTCAGGGGCCAAGAGACCCAGTACTTC. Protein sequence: CASSLRGQETQYF.

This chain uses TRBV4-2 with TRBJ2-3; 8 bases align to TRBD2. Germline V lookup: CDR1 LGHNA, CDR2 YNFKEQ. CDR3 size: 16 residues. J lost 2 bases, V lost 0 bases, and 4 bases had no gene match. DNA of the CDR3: TGTGCCAGCAGCCAAGATTTCGGGGGGGACACAGATACGCAGTATTTT. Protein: CASSQDFGGDTDTQYF.

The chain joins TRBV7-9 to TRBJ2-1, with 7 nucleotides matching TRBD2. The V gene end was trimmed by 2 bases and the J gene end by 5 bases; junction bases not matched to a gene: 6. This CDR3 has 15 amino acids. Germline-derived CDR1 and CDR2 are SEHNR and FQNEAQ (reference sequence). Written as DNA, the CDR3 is TGTGCCAGCAGCTTATCGCGGGAGTACCACAATGAGCAGTTCTTC. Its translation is CASSLSREYHNEQFF.

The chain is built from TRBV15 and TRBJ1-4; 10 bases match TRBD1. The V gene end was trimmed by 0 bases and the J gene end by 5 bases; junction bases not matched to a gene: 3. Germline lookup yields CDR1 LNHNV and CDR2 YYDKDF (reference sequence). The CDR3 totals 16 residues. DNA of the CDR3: TGTGCCACCAGCAGAGATCGGACAGGGGGGAATGAAAAACTGTTTTTT. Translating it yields CATSRDRTGGNEKLFF.

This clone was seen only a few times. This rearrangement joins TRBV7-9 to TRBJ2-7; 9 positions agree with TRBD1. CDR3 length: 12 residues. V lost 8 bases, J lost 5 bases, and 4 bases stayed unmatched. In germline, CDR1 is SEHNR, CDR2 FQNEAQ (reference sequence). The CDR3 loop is CASGTGIDEQYF. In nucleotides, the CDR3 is TGTGCCAGCGGGACAGGGATTGACGAGCAGTACTTC.

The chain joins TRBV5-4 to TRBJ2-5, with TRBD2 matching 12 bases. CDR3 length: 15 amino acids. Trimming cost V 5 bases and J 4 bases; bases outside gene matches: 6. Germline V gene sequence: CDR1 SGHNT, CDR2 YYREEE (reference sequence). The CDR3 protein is CASSRLAGGVETQYF. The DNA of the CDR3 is TGTGCCAGCAGTCGGCTAGCGGGAGGGGTAGAGACCCAGTACTTC.

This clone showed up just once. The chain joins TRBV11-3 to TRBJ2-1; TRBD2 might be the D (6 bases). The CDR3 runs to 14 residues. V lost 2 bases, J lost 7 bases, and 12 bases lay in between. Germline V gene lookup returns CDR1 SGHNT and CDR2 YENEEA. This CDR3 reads CASSLRASANEQFF. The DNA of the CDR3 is TGTGCCAGCAGCTTAAGGGCTAGCGCGAATGAGCAGTTCTTC.